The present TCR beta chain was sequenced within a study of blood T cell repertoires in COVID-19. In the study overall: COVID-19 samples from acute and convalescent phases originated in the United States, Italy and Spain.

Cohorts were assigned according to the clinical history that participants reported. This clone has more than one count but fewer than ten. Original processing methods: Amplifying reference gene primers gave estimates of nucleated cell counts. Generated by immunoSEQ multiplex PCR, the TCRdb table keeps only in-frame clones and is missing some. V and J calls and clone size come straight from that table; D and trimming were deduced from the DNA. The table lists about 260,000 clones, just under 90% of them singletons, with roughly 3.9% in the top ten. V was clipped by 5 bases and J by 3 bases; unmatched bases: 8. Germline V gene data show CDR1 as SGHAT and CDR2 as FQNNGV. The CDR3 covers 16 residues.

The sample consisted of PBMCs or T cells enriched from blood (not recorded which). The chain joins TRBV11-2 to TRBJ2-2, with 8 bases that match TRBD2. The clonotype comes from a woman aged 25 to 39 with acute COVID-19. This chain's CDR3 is CASSPIQGLDTGELFF. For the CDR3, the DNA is TGTGCCAGCAGCCCCATCCAGGGACTAGACACCGGGGAGCTGTTTTTT.